The 17 T cell receptor beta chains listed next were all sequenced from one sample in a study of T-cell reconstitution after alpha-beta-depleted transplantation in children. Researchers prepared the TCRbeta library using unique molecular identifiers, the study reports. MiXCR was run by TCRdb on the PCR reads, yielding one entry per CDR3 protein. The table lists approximately 400,000 distinct CDR3 sequences, 11% of them singletons. Sequencing was performed on PBMCs from the stem cell graft donor, taken from the stem cell graft. These receptor sequences come from a human donor who donated a stem cell graft to a child with acute myeloid leukemia.

Many counts were recorded for this clonotype. The rearrangement links TRBV20-1 to TRBJ2-2; D unclear. Germline-derived CDR1 and CDR2 are DFQATT and SNEGSKA (reference sequence). The CDR3 sequence is 15 residues long. Trimming stripped 0 bases from V and 0 bases from J, with 8 bases between. CDR3 region: CSARDPQSNTGELFF. DNA for the CDR3: TGCAGTGCTAGAGATCCACAGTCGAACACCGGGGAGCTGTTTTTT.

This clonotype appeared a few times. The V and J genes are TRBV4-2 and TRBJ1-1, with a weak D call TRBD1 (6 bases). This CDR3 has 15 residues. Germline V gene lookup returns CDR1 LGHNA and CDR2 YNFKEQ. Trimming left V 2 bases short and J 0 bases short, with 10 bases between. The CDR3 region is CASSQSGQLNTEAFF. In nucleotides, the CDR3 is TGTGCCAGCAGCCAATCGGGACAATTGAACACTGAAGCTTTCTTT.

This clonotype turned up a few times. The CDR3 sequence is CATSRPRSRSSSGANVLTF. The CDR3 nucleotides read TGTGCCACCAGCAGACCCAGGAGCCGCTCGAGCTCTGGGGCCAACGTCCTGACTTTC. This rearrangement joins TRBV15 to TRBJ2-6; D is uncertain. The CDR3 spans 19 residues. Between the trimmed V and J ends, which lost 2 bases and 0 bases, there was a span of 17 bases. Germline CDR1 reads LNHNV; CDR2 reads YYDKDF (reference sequence).

The chain employs TRBV20-1 and TRBJ1-2; 9 bases map to TRBD1. Per the germline V gene, CDR1 is DFQATT and CDR2 is SNEGSKA (reference sequence). Trimming took 6 bases from V and 7 from J; bases not matched to a gene: 9. The CDR3 loop spans 13 amino acids. CDR3 residues: CSAAGTGKAGYTF. The CDR3 DNA sequence: TGCAGTGCCGCCGGGACAGGGAAAGCTGGCTACACCTTC.

This clonotype was seen repeatedly, ten times or more. V usage is TRBV10-3 and J usage is TRBJ1-6; TRBD1 aligns across 7 bases. The CDR3 is 17 residues long. V was clipped by 6 bases and J by 0 bases; unmatched bases: 8. Germline V CDR1 and CDR2: ENHRY, SYGVKD. The DNA for the CDR3 is TGTGCCATCAGCGGTGAACAGGGGAGCTCCTATAATTCACCCCTCCACTTT. Amino acids: CAISGEQGSSYNSPLHF.

The chain couples TRBV5-1 to TRBJ2-2; D possibly corresponds to TRBD1 (6 bases). CDR1 is SGHRS, CDR2 YFSETQ, per germline. CDR3 length equals 15 residues. Trimming stripped 4 bases from V and 6 bases from J, with 16 bases between. CDR3 nucleotide sequence: TGCGCCAGCAGCCTATATTTAACAGGGTCCGGGGAGCTGTTTTTT. It yields the protein CASSLYLTGSGELFF.

This clonotype occurred once. This sequence joins TRBV27 and TRBJ2-1; D could derive from TRBD1 or TRBD2 (6 bases each). V was cut by 1 base and J by 7 bases, with 20 bases left in between. CDR3 size: 17 residues. Germline V gene lookup returns CDR1 MNHEY and CDR2 SMNVEV (reference sequence). CDR3 sequence: CASSLWGARALGNEQFF. CDR3 bases: TGTGCCAGCAGTTTATGGGGGGCCAGGGCCCTAGGGAATGAGCAGTTCTTC.

In regard to this clonotype: A junction boundary mismatches the germline segment, possibly from a read error. This sequence joins TRBV12-3 or TRBV12-4 and TRBJ2-4; D is possibly TRBD1 (5 bases). The CDR3 is made up of 12 amino acids. The CDR3 bases are TGTGCCAACAGTTTCTCGCAGGGTTCAGGGAACTTC. This encodes CANSFSQGSGNF.

The sample holds a few counts of this clonotype. This chain connects TRBV12-3 or TRBV12-4 to TRBJ1-6, with D unclear. Trimming shortened V by 2 bases and J by 5 bases, and 16 bases separated the two germline ends. This CDR3 is 17 amino acids long. Written as DNA, the CDR3 is TGTGCCAGCAGTTTACGGGTCCGGCGCGCTAATAATTCACCCCTCCACTTT. Its translation: CASSLRVRRANNSPLHF.

The chain has TRBV20-1 and TRBJ2-1; no reliable D call. CDR1 DFQATT and CDR2 SNEGSKA come from the germline V gene (reference sequence). CDR3 length equals 15 residues. V lost 4 bases and J 0 bases, leaving 13 bases between the germline ends. CDR3 coding DNA: TGCAGTGCTACTATAGAACATATCTCCTACAATGAGCAGTTCTTC. Translating it yields CSATIEHISYNEQFF.

This clonotype has more than one count but fewer than ten. The chain has TRBV5-5 and TRBJ2-1; 10 positions agree with TRBD2. The CDR3 covers 16 residues. V gave up 4 bases and J gave up 3 bases; unmatched junction bases: 7. Germline CDR1 reads SGHKS; CDR2 reads YYEKEE (reference sequence). The CDR3 here is CASSRTSGGGYNEQFF. CDR3 sequence (DNA): TGTGCCAGCAGCCGGACAAGCGGGGGGGGCTACAATGAGCAGTTCTTC.

In this sample, this clonotype turned up a few times. V and J are TRBV12-3 or TRBV12-4 and TRBJ1-3; D gene unclear. The ends were cut back, 5 bases at V and 4 bases at J, with 6 bases in the middle. The CDR3 is 12 amino acids. The CDR3 DNA reads TGTGCCAGCAGTCAAATCGGAAACACCATATATTTT. Translation gives CASSQIGNTIYF.

The rearrangement uses TRBV7-6 and TRBJ1-5; tentative D call: TRBD1 (5 bases). The CDR3 loop spans 15 amino acids. The ends were cut back, 5 bases at V and 6 bases at J, with 17 bases in the middle. The germline V gene has CDR1 SGHVS and CDR2 FNYEAQ. The CDR3 protein is CASSLSSGGGQPQHF. Written as DNA, the CDR3 is TGTGCCAGCAGCCTGTCATCTGGGGGAGGTCAGCCCCAGCATTTT.

The chain joins TRBV19 to TRBJ2-5; 8 nucleotides match TRBD2. The ends lost 3 bases at V and 2 bases at J; junction bases unmatched: 5. The CDR3 consists of 15 residues. Per germline, CDR1 LNHDA and CDR2 SQIVND (reference sequence). In DNA, the CDR3 is TGTGCCAGTAGTATTCGGGAGGGTACGCAAGAGACCCAGTACTTC. As protein: CASSIREGTQETQYF.

This clonotype came up many times. This chain joins TRBV5-1 and TRBJ2-1; no clear D gene. The germline V gene encodes CDR1 SGHRS and CDR2 YFSETQ. CDR3 length: 14 residues. V lost 2 bases and J 5 bases, leaving 11 bases between the germline ends. The CDR3 sequence is CASSFRQTNNEQFF. Here the CDR3 DNA reads TGCGCCAGCAGCTTCAGGCAGACCAACAATGAGCAGTTCTTC.

The chain combines TRBV15 with TRBJ2-3; unclear D gene. Trimming pared 3 bases from V and 7 bases from J, leaving 5 bases between. The length of the CDR3 is 11 residues. Germline V gene sequence: CDR1 LNHNV, CDR2 YYDKDF (reference sequence). CDR3 in DNA: TGTGCCACCAGCAGCAGGCATACGCAGTATTTT. It is translated as CATSSRHTQYF.

This clonotype has just a few counts. The gene calls are TRBV20-1 and TRBJ2-1; D gene uncertain. Germline V gene sequence: CDR1 DFQATT, CDR2 SNEGSKA (reference sequence). The V gene lost 5 bases and the J gene lost 7 bases, with 12 bases spanning the gap. CDR3 size: 12 residues. The CDR3 sequence is CSASLNGNEQFF. CDR3 bases: TGCAGTGCTTCATTGAACGGGAATGAGCAGTTCTTC.